These T cell receptor beta chains were read from a single sample in a study of cytomegalovirus exposure and HLA in healthy donors. Method: immunoSEQ multiplex PCR; TCRdb's copy keeps in-frame clones and lacks some. The sample contains 95,000 to 150,000 clones, more than 60% of which appear only once. The sample was PBMCs. The receptors were sampled from a woman in her thirties or forties in good health and CMV-seropositive. Both conserved end residues are trimmed from each CDR3. Fields, in order: V gene, J gene, CDR3 protein.

V gene: TRBV7-9
J gene: TRBJ1-2
CDR3 protein: ASSLTGSPNYGYT

V gene: TRBV4-2
J gene: TRBJ2-2
CDR3 protein: ASSHARDSSTGELF

V gene: TRBV11-1
J gene: TRBJ2-7
CDR3 protein: ASSLEGLAFYEQY

V gene: TRBV18
J gene: TRBJ1-1
CDR3 protein: ASSLYAGSPRGEAF

V gene: TRBV4-2
J gene: TRBJ1-2
CDR3 protein: ASSAGAYGYT

V gene: TRBV5-5
J gene: TRBJ2-7
CDR3 protein: ASSFGDRGNEQY

V gene: TRBV6-1
J gene: TRBJ2-3
CDR3 protein: ASSEDGGRPITDTQY

V gene: TRBV4-2
J gene: TRBJ1-1
CDR3 protein: ASSQADRGPTEAF

V gene: TRBV7-6
J gene: TRBJ2-1
CDR3 protein: ASSLRVGGASYNEQF

V gene: TRBV29-1
J gene: TRBJ1-1
CDR3 protein: SVGGVMNTEAF

V gene: TRBV15
J gene: TRBJ1-3
CDR3 protein: ATSRGRGGNTIY

V gene: TRBV11-2
J gene: TRBJ2-7
CDR3 protein: ASSLASYEQY

V gene: TRBV5-1
J gene: TRBJ2-5
CDR3 protein: ASSSDRVGQETQY

V gene: TRBV19
J gene: TRBJ2-6
CDR3 protein: ASSMGLAGGTGANVLT

V gene: TRBV7-9
J gene: TRBJ2-1
CDR3 protein: ASSQGTGWDNEQF

V gene: TRBV6-1
J gene: NA
CDR3 protein: ASSDNLAGYEQY

V gene: TRBV2
J gene: TRBJ2-3
CDR3 protein: ASIGLGLRPSIGGTDTQY

V gene: TRBV7-3
J gene: TRBJ2-3
CDR3 protein: ASSLTGLVVDTQY

V gene: TRBV6-1
J gene: TRBJ1-2
CDR3 protein: ASGGLSAGTVRGYT

V gene: TRBV30
J gene: TRBJ2-5
CDR3 protein: AWNRDRQETQY

V gene: TRBV7-9
J gene: TRBJ2-5
CDR3 protein: ASSLPLLDQETQY

V gene: TRBV7-8
J gene: TRBJ1-1
CDR3 protein: ASLGRGLGEAF

V gene: TRBV19
J gene: TRBJ2-7
CDR3 protein: ASSPTGVEQY

V gene: TRBV11-2
J gene: TRBJ2-3
CDR3 protein: ASSFDRGRTDTQY

V gene: TRBV6-1
J gene: TRBJ1-6
CDR3 protein: ASSAGPYNSPLH

V gene: TRBV29-1
J gene: TRBJ2-7
CDR3 protein: SATGRTYEQY

V gene: TRBV7-2
J gene: TRBJ1-1
CDR3 protein: ASSLIRVNTEAF

V gene: TRBV5-4
J gene: TRBJ1-6
CDR3 protein: ASSRTGQVGAYNSPLH

V gene: TRBV5-5
J gene: TRBJ1-1
CDR3 protein: ASSPERASEAF

V gene: TRBV5-3
J gene: TRBJ2-1
CDR3 protein: ARSPAGTGRNNEQF

V gene: TRBV7-4
J gene: TRBJ1-5
CDR3 protein: ASSLPGQGECNQPQH

V gene: TRBV4-3
J gene: TRBJ2-1
CDR3 protein: ASSTRSSSGGEQF

V gene: TRBV6-6
J gene: TRBJ1-4
CDR3 protein: ASSYSRGPNEKLF

V gene: TRBV10-2
J gene: TRBJ1-5
CDR3 protein: AKLPGSNQPQH

V gene: TRBV7-6
J gene: TRBJ2-7
CDR3 protein: ASSQLARDYEQY

V gene: TRBV7-9
J gene: TRBJ1-1
CDR3 protein: ASSSDHDRGGTEAF

V gene: TRBV7-9
J gene: TRBJ2-2
CDR3 protein: ASSPTGGDTGELF

V gene: TRBV7-3
J gene: TRBJ2-1
CDR3 protein: ASSLRREPYNEQF

V gene: TRBV6-1
J gene: TRBJ1-6
CDR3 protein: ASSPYNSPLH

V gene: TRBV6-6
J gene: TRBJ1-4
CDR3 protein: ASSYGQGRNEKLF

V gene: TRBV29-1
J gene: TRBJ1-1
CDR3 protein: SVGKPGQMMNTEAF

V gene: TRBV6-5
J gene: TRBJ1-2
CDR3 protein: ASSSPGQLNYGYT

V gene: TRBV11-2
J gene: TRBJ1-2
CDR3 protein: ASSRTGIQNYGYT

V gene: TRBV6-1
J gene: TRBJ2-7
CDR3 protein: ASSVTRRDEQY

V gene: TRBV10-3
J gene: TRBJ2-3
CDR3 protein: AIRGGGITDTQY

V gene: TRBV7-9
J gene: TRBJ2-3
CDR3 protein: ASSLKGLSGTDTQY

V gene: TRBV30
J gene: TRBJ1-2
CDR3 protein: AWSREQAGYGYT

V gene: TRBV23-1
J gene: TRBJ1-2
CDR3 protein: ASSPSAGHYGYT